This T cell receptor beta chain emerged from a study of radiation and T cells in renal cell carcinoma. Study results and caveats: Dominant CDR3 motifs occupied more repertoire in irradiated than control tumors. In nephrectomy-only tumors, top 100 clonotypes averaged about 45%, versus 54% irradiated.

Noted treatment: treatment-naive control, cytoreductive nephrectomy. This clone was found a few times. The antigen is undetermined. Between the trimmed V and J ends, which lost 5 bases and 1 base, there was a span of 14 bases. The CDR3 runs 16 residues. Germline lookup yields CDR1 SGHVS and CDR2 FQNEAQ. TCRdb's table, derived via immunoSEQ multiplex PCR, lists solely in-frame clones and lacks some. Of about 25,000 clones listed, roughly 60% are singletons. This rearrangement joins TRBV7-8 to TRBJ2-2, with D unclear. The input for sequencing was tumor tissue, taken from a patient whose treatment was nephrectomy without radiotherapy. This TCR was sampled from a man between 40 and 49 years old with renal cell carcinoma. The chain's CDR3 is CASSPTSRQNTGELFF. The CDR3 DNA reads as TGTGCCAGCAGCCCAACATCCAGACAGAACACCGGGGAGCTGTTTTTT.